The TCR beta chain under discussion was sequenced for a study of neurological immune-mediated disorders. Study-level results: When repertoires were grouped phylogenetically, those of 18 of 34 multiple sclerosis patients fell into one related-CDR3 cluster, a possible signature. The most TCR clonal expansion was seen in HTLV-1-associated myelopathy, whereas the least was seen in multiple sclerosis, below the level in healthy controls.

This clonotype was counted at least ten times. What it recognizes is unknown. PBMCs stored at -80 C, 2 million in total, were the source of the unsorted libraries. The germline V and J ends were trimmed by 4 bases and 2 bases, with 15 bases remaining between them. The CDR3 sequence is 14 residues long. Germline values: CDR1 DFQATT, CDR2 SNEGSKA (reference sequence). With 10-nucleotide random UMIs included, cDNA was synthesized by 5'RACE. One entry per CDR3 protein results from TCRdb running MiXCR on the 5' RACE reads. The sample carries about 120,000 distinct CDR3 sequences, roughly 3.2% recorded once.

Sequencing was carried out using PBMCs. This TCR came from a woman younger than 45 with multiple sclerosis. V gene TRBV20-1 combines with J gene TRBJ2-7; D is perhaps TRBD1 (5 bases). CDR3 protein: CSATTATDPYEQYF. CDR3 DNA sequence: TGCAGTGCTACGACAGCCACAGATCCCTACGAGCAGTACTTC.